In its sample, the clone carrying this T cell receptor (beta chain) was seen many times. No antigen is known for it. This sample stems from a study of read filtering for tumor transcriptome and immune sequencing. Turning to the study itself: Patients were 17 male and about 15 female, mean age around 70 years, range about 47 to 85. Whole-transcriptome libraries were prepared after DNase treatment. RNA-seq yielded only roughly 75 to 1,400 TCR reads, IR-seq about 3.5 to 11 million.

Germline V CDR1 and CDR2: LGHDT, YNNKEL (reference sequence). V dropped 2 bases and J dropped 8 bases, with 9 bases sitting between them. The CDR3 is 13 amino acids. This library used roughly 0.4 ug RNA and molecular barcoded adaptors spanning alpha/delta and beta/gamma chains. Via MiXCR, TCRdb re-called the reads, giving one row per CDR3 protein. The sample lists about 50,000 distinct CDR3 sequences; around 19% were seen once. Notes on the study in general: The CD138-negative fraction was mixed bone marrow immune cells, not pure T cells.

The sequence derives from a donor aged 40 or older with multiple myeloma. V is TRBV3-1 and J is TRBJ1-4; D not resolved. The sample taken for sequencing was a population of CD138-negative cells sorted from bone marrow. The CDR3 here is CASSQFGGEKLFF. The CDR3 DNA follows: TGTGCCAGCAGCCAATTTGGCGGAGAAAAACTGTTTTTT.